The 13 T cell receptor beta chains below all came from one sample that was sequenced in a study of radiotherapy plus CTLA-4 blockade in lung cancer. Clones were read by immunoSEQ multiplex PCR, and TCRdb kept only the in-frame ones, dropping some. The table shows roughly 63,000 clones, with 65% to 80% occurring only once. This specimen was peripheral blood, taken from a patient treated with radiotherapy plus ipilimumab. These receptors all stem from a human donor with non-small cell lung cancer whose response to radiotherapy plus ipilimumab could not be evaluated.

V is TRBV28 and J is TRBJ2-7, with TRBD2 identical over 8 bases. V was clipped by 3 bases and J by 4 bases; unmatched bases: 2. CDR1 and CDR2 from the germline V gene are MDHEN and SYDVKM. The CDR3 spans 13 residues. In DNA, the CDR3 is TGTGCCAGCAGTTTGGGCGGGAGGTACGAGCAGTACTTC. Translated: CASSLGGRYEQYF.

V is TRBV11-2 and J is TRBJ2-7, with TRBD2 as a possible D gene (6 bases). CDR1 and CDR2 from the germline V gene are SGHAT and FQNNGV. Between the trimmed V and J ends, which lost 5 bases and 7 bases, there was a span of 21 bases. The CDR3 has 15 residues. The CDR3 region has the DNA TGTGCCAGCAGCAGGGGACTGGCGGGTTCTGGTGAGCAGTACTTC. Its translation: CASSRGLAGSGEQYF.

This clone has a count of ten or more. In the same sample, other DNA sequences code for this CDR3. The V gene is TRBV18, the J gene TRBJ1-2; D is possibly TRBD1 (5 bases). This CDR3 is built from 13 residues. The germline gives CDR1 KGHSH, CDR2 LQKENI. V lost 6 bases to trimming and J lost 4 bases, with 12 bases between them. Here the CDR3 reads CASSHDRLYGYTF. The DNA of the CDR3 is TGTGCCAGCTCTCATGACAGACTCTATGGCTACACCTTC.

The chain couples TRBV7-2 to TRBJ1-5; D ambiguous. Deletions cut 3 bases from V and 5 bases from J, with 8 bases between. Looked up from germline, CDR1 is SGHTA and CDR2 is FQGNSA. The CDR3 covers 13 residues. This chain's CDR3 is CASSFVSDQPQHF. The CDR3 coding sequence is TGTGCCAGCAGCTTCGTTTCCGATCAGCCCCAGCATTTT.

The CDR3 sequence is CSVVSIAGEKLFF. The CDR3 DNA reads TGCAGCGTTGTTAGTATAGCCGGTGAAAAACTGTTTTTT. V is TRBV29-1 and J is TRBJ1-4; D gene unclear. V lost 4 bases and J lost 7, with 13 bases in between. The germline V gene encodes CDR1 SQVTM and CDR2 ANQGSEA. The CDR3 consists of 13 residues.

The J gene is TRBJ1-1, the V gene TRBV6-1; the match to TRBD1 covers 9 bases. The ends lost 1 base at V and 8 bases at J; junction bases unmatched: 2. This CDR3 is built from 13 residues. CDR1 and CDR2 (germline): MNHNS, SASEGT. The CDR3 sequence is CASSEVTGGEAFF. The CDR3 DNA sequence: TGTGCCAGCAGTGAAGTTACAGGGGGCGAAGCTTTCTTT.

As DNA, the CDR3 is TGTGCCTGGAGTTCTAGCGGGAGTGCGCACGAGCAGTACTTC. It specifies CAWSSSGSAHEQYF. V gene TRBV30 combines with J gene TRBJ2-7, with 10 bases that match TRBD2. The length of the CDR3 is 14 residues. Unmatched junction bases numbered 6, after V lost 2 bases and J lost 5 bases. Germline-derived CDR1 and CDR2 are GTSNPN and SVGIG (reference sequence).

The chain combines TRBV23-1 with TRBJ1-6; 8 positions match TRBD1. TRBV23-1 has ORF status, its function being uncertain. The CDR3 contains 17 residues. Trimming at V came to 0 bases and at J to 6 bases, leaving 7 bases not matched to a gene. CDR3 loop: CASSQSAGQGSNSPLHF. CDR3 in DNA: TGCGCCAGCAGTCAATCAGCAGGACAGGGAAGTAATTCACCCCTCCACTTT.

This clone has only a few counts. The chain combines TRBV5-5 with TRBJ1-2; D perhaps matches TRBD1 (5 bases). Trimming removed 4 bases at V and 3 bases at J, with 19 bases between. CDR1 is SGHKS and CDR2 is YYEKEE in the germline V gene (reference sequence). There are 16 residues in the CDR3. The CDR3 DNA is TGTGCCAGCAGCCGCGAGACAGTCCCTCTTTACTATGGCTACACCTTC. It is translated as CASSRETVPLYYGYTF.

The table lists this clone with a count of one. The genes are TRBV28 and TRBJ1-5; 8 positions agree with TRBD1. Germline CDR1 and CDR2: MDHEN and SYDVKM. The CDR3 loop spans 18 amino acids. Trimming cost V 5 bases and J 3 bases; bases outside gene matches: 15. This chain's CDR3 is CASSPSGQGSFNNQPQHF. In nucleotides, the CDR3 is TGTGCCAGCAGTCCATCAGGACAGGGTTCTTTCAACAATCAGCCCCAGCATTTT.

The V and J genes are TRBV2 and TRBJ2-7; D is perhaps TRBD2 (5 bases). The CDR3 spans 13 residues. V dropped 5 bases and J dropped 0 bases, with 8 bases sitting between them. Germline lookup yields CDR1 SNHLY and CDR2 FYNNEI. CDR3 in DNA: TGTGCCAGCAGTTGGCGGGCCTCCTACGAGCAGTACTTC. It yields the protein CASSWRASYEQYF.

This chain joins TRBV11-2 and TRBJ2-5; tentative D call: TRBD2 (5 bases). The DNA end favors TRBJ2-7, so the J call may be wrong. From germline, CDR1 is SGHAT and CDR2 FQNNGV. The CDR3 is 14 amino acids. The chain's CDR3 is CASSPRTASYEQYF. In DNA form, the CDR3 reads TGTGCCAGCAGCCCACGGACTGCCTCCTACGAGCAGTACTTC.

V is TRBV9 and J is TRBJ2-7; TRBD2 matches 10 bases. This CDR3 has 16 residues. Germline CDR1 SGDLS, CDR2 YYNGEE. Trimming at V came to 0 bases and at J to 4 bases, leaving 7 bases not matched to a gene. Here the CDR3 reads CASSVAPSGRGYEQYF. For the CDR3, the DNA is TGTGCCAGCAGCGTAGCACCTAGCGGGAGAGGTTACGAGCAGTACTTC.